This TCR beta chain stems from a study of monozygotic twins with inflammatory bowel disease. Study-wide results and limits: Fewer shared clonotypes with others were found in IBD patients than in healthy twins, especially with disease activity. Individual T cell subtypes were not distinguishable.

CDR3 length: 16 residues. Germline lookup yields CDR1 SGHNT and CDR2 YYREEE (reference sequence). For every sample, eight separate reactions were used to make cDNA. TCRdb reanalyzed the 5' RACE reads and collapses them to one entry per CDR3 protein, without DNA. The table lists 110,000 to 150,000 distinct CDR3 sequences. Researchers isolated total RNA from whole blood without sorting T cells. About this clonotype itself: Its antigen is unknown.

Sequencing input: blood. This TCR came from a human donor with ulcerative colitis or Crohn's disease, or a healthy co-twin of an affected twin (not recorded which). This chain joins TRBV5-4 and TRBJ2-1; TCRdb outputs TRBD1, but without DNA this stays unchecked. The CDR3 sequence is CASSLGTGGGYNEQFF.